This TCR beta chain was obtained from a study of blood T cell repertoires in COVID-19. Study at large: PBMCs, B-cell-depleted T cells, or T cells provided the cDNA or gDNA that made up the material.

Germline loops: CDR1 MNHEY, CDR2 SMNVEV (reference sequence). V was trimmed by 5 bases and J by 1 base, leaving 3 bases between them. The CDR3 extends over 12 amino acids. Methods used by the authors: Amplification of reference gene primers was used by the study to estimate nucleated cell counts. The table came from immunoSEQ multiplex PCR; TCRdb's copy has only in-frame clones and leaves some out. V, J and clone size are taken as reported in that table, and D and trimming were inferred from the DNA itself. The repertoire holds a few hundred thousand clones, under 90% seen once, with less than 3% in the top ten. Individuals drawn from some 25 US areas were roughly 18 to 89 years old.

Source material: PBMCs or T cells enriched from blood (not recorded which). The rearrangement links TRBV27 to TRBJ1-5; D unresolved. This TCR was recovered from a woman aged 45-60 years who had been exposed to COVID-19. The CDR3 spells CASSQSNQPQHF. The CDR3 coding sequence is TGTGCCAGCAGTCAGAGCAATCAGCCCCAGCATTTT.